The TCR beta chain under discussion was sequenced for a study of blood T cell repertoires in COVID-19. Study in general: Collection of acute and convalescent COVID-19 samples took place in the United States, Italy and Spain. T cells, B-cell-depleted T cells, or PBMCs supplied cDNA or gDNA.

This clone was seen only a few times. Repertoires were generated with immunoSEQ multiplex PCR, while TCRdb's copy carries only in-frame clones and drops some. The sample has more than 200,000 clones, less than 90% seen once. The sequence came from a man in his sixties with acute or convalescent COVID-19. The sample was peripheral blood.

The CDR3 sequence is CASSQTVDSPLHF. The CDR3 DNA reads as TGCGCCAGCAGCCAGACAGTCGATTCACCCCTCCACTTT. V and J are TRBV5-1 and TRBJ1-6, with D perhaps TRBD1 (5 bases). Germline values: CDR1 SGHRS, CDR2 YFSETQ. This CDR3 comprises 13 residues. The ends were cut back, 4 bases at V and 8 bases at J, with 10 bases in the middle.